A selection of T cell receptor beta chains follows, all from one sample in a study of circulating and synovial CD4+ cells in juvenile arthritis. Profiling relied on immunoSEQ multiplex PCR, and the TCRdb table lists in-frame clones only, not all of them. The sample records around 32,000 clones, about 95% being singletons. The sequenced material came from CD4+ T cells from blood. The receptors derive from a human donor with juvenile idiopathic arthritis. Each CDR3 is given with its conserved first and last residue. A D gene is named only where the DNA matches it firmly. Clone size is stated in some rows and not others, as once, few, many or a class when expanded.

V	J	D	size	DNA	CDR3
TRBV30	TRBJ2-7	TRBD2	.	TGTGCCTGGAGTGTAGCGTCCGCGGGAGCGAGCCACGAGCAGTACTTC	CAWSVASAGASHEQYF
TRBV6-1	TRBJ1-6	TRBD1	.	TGTGCCAGCAGGCTGACAGGGGTTAATTCACCCCTCCACTTT	CASRLTGVNSPLHF
TRBV7-6	TRBJ2-1	.	once	TGTGCCAGCAGCCGAATAGCCCAAATGTTCTCCTACAATGAGCAGTTCTTC	CASSRIAQMFSYNEQFF
TRBV11-3	TRBJ1-1	TRBD1	.	TGTGCCAGCAGCTTCCGGGGACAGCCCATGAACACTGAAGCTTTCTTT	CASSFRGQPMNTEAFF
TRBV4-3	TRBJ1-6	.	.	TGCGCCAGCAGCGCGGGGGGGAGCTCCTATAATTCCCCCCTCCACTTT	CASSAGGSSYNSPLHF
TRBV4-3	TRBJ2-3	TRBD2	.	TGCGCCAGCAGGGCAGCGGGGGCGGATACGCAGTATTTT	CASRAAGADTQYF
TRBV9	TRBJ2-5	TRBD2	.	TGTGCCAGCAGCGTAGGGGGACTAGCGGATCAAGAGACCCAGTACTTC	CASSVGGLADQETQYF
TRBV5-5	TRBJ1-2	.	.	TGTGCCAGCAGCTTGGAAAATGGGCCAAACACCTTC	CASSLENGPNTF
TRBV19	TRBJ2-1	TRBD2	.	TGTGCCAGTAGTAGGGGGGCGGCGGGAGGGTACTCCTACAATGAGCAGTTCTTC	CASSRGAAGGYSYNEQFF
TRBV2	TRBJ1-3	TRBD1	.	TGTGCCAGCAGGGACAGGGTATCTGGAAACACCATATATTTT	CASRDRVSGNTIYF